This T cell receptor beta chain came from a study of human T cells and chemical hapten exposure. Overall study context: Patients had diphenylcyclopropenone applied to the scalp weekly throughout the approximately 24-week study.

This clonotype was detected only once. MiXCR, run by TCRdb on the RACE reads, gives a single entry per CDR3 protein. The sample lists approximately 180,000 distinct CDR3 sequences, roughly 30% occurring once. J gave up 4 bases and V 6 bases, and 6 bases lay outside the gene matches. CDR1 is DFQATT, CDR2 SNEGSKA, per germline (reference sequence). CDR3 size: 13 residues. Time point defined: pre-sensitization, week 0. As to treatment: therapeutic diphenylcyclopropenone sensitization with weekly scalp DPC. The clonotype comes from a woman younger than 45 with alopecia areata. Some clones in this sample may be carry-over from other donors' samples. The rearrangement links TRBV20-1 to TRBJ2-3, with 8 bases fitting TRBD2. This sample comprised whole blood, obtained in connection with sensitization to the hapten diphenylcyclopropenone (DPC). This CDR3 reads CSAERESADTQYF. CDR3 bases: TGCAGTGCCGAGCGGGAGAGTGCAGATACGCAGTATTTT.